This T cell receptor (beta chain) stems from a study of cytomegalovirus exposure and HLA in healthy donors. The CDR3 runs 14 residues. Germline loops: CDR1 MNHNY, CDR2 SVGAGI (reference sequence). Trimming shortened V by 2 bases and J by 3 bases, and 10 bases separated the two germline ends. Primers: 60 Vbeta forward and 13 Jbeta reverse. The table came from immunoSEQ multiplex PCR; TCRdb's copy has only in-frame clones and leaves some out. In the table there are tens of thousands of clones, around two thirds of which are singletons. The chain recombines TRBV6-6 with TRBJ1-2; D gene ambiguous. Sequenced sample: PBMCs. This receptor was obtained from a man between 50 and 59 years old in good health and CMV-seropositive. The CDR3 DNA is TGTGCCAGCAGTTACCTACAGAGAGACTATGGCTACACCTTC. Residues: CASSYLQRDYGYTF.